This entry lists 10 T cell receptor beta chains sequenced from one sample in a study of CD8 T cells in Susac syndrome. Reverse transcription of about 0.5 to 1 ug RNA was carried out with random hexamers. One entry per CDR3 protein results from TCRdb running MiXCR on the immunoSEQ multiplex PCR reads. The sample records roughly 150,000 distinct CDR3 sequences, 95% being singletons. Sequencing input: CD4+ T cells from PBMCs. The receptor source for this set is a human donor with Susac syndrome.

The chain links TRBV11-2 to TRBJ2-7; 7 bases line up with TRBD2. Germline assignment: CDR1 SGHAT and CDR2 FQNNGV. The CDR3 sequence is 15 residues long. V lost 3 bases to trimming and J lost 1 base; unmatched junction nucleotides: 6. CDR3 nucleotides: TGTGCCAGCAGCTTCTCCGGGGGGACTTCCTACGAGCAGTACTTC. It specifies CASSFSGGTSYEQYF.

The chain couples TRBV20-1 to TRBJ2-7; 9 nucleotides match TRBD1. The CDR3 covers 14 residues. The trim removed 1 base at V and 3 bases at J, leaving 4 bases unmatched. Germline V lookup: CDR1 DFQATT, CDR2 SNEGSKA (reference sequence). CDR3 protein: CSARGPGQGYEQYF. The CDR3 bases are TGCAGTGCTAGAGGACCGGGACAGGGCTACGAGCAGTACTTC.

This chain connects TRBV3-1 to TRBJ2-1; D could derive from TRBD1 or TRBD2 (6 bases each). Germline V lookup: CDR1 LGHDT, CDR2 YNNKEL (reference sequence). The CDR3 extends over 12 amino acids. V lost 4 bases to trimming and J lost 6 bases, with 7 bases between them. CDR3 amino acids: CASSRGANEQFF. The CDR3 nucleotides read TGTGCCAGCAGCCGGGGGGCCAATGAGCAGTTCTTC.

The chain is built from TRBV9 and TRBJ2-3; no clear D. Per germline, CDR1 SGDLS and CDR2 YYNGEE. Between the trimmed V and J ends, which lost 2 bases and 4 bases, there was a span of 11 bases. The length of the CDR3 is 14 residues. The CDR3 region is CASSVRVVPDTQYF. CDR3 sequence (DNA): TGTGCCAGCAGCGTGAGAGTCGTCCCAGATACGCAGTATTTT.

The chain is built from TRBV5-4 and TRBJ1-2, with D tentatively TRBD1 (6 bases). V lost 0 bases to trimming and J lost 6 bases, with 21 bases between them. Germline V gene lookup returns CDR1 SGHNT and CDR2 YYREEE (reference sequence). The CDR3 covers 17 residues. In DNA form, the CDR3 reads TGTGCCAGCAGCTTGGAGAGGAAGGGGGGAGGAGCCGATGGCTACACCTTC. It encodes CASSLERKGGGADGYTF. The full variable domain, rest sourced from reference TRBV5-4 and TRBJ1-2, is ETGVTQSPTHLIKTRGQQVTLRCSSQSGHNTVSWYQQALGQGPQFIFQYYREEENGRGNFPPRFSGLQFPNYSSELNVNALELDDSALYLCASSLERKGGGADGYTFGSGTRLTVV.

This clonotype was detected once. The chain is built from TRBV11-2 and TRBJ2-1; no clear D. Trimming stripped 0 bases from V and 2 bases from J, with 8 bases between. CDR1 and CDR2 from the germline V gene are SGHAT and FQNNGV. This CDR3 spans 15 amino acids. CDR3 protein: CASSLEPGTYNEQFF. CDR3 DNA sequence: TGTGCCAGCAGCTTAGAACCCGGAACCTACAATGAGCAGTTCTTC.

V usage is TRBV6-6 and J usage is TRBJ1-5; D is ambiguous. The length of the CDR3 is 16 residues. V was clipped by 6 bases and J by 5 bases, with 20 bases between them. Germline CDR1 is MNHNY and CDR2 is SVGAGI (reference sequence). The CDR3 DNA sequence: TGTGCCAGCAGCCCTATGCTACCCATCACCGATCAGCCCCAGCATTTT. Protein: CASSPMLPITDQPQHF.

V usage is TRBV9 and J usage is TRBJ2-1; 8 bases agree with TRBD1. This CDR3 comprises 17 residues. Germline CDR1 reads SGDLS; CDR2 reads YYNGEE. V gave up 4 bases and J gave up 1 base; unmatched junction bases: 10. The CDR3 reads CASSHRDRTESYNEQFF. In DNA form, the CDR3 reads TGTGCCAGCAGCCACCGGGACAGGACGGAATCCTACAATGAGCAGTTCTTC.

The CDR3 DNA follows: TGCAGCGTTGTCGCCCAGAGCACAGATACGCAGTATTTT. This gives the protein CSVVAQSTDTQYF. The gene calls are TRBV29-1 and TRBJ2-3; D remains ambiguous. The germline V and J ends were trimmed by 4 bases and 0 bases, with 8 bases remaining between them. The CDR3 sequence is 13 residues long. Germline V lookup: CDR1 SQVTM, CDR2 ANQGSEA.

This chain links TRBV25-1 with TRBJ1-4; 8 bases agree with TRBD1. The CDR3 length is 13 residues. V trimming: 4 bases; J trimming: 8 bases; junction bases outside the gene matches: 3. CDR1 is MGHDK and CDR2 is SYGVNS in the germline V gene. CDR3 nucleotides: TGTGCCAGCAGTGGGACAGGGTCGGAAAAACTGTTTTTT. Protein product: CASSGTGSEKLFF.